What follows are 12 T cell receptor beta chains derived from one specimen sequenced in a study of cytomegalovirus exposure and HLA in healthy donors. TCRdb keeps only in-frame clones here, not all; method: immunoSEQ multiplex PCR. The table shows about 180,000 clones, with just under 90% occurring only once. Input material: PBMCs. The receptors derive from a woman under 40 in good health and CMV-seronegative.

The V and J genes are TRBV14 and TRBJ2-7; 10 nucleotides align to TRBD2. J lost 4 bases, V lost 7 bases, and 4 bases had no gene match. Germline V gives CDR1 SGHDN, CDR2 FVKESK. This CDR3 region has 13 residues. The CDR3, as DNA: TGTGCCAGCACACTAGCGGGGTCTTACGAGCAGTACTTC. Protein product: CASTLAGSYEQYF.

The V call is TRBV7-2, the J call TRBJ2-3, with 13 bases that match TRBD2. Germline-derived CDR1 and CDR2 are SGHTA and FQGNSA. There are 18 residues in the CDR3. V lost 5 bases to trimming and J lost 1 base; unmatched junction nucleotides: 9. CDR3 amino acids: CASSPVNGLAGGTDTQYF. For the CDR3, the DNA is TGTGCCAGCAGCCCAGTAAACGGACTAGCGGGGGGCACAGATACGCAGTATTTT. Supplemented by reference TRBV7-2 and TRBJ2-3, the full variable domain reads GAGVSQSPSNKVTEKGKDVELRCDPISGHTALYWYRQSLGQGLEFLIYFQGNSAPDKSGLPSDRFSAERTGGSVSTLTIQRTQQEDSAVYLCASSPVNGLAGGTDTQYFGPGTRLTVL.

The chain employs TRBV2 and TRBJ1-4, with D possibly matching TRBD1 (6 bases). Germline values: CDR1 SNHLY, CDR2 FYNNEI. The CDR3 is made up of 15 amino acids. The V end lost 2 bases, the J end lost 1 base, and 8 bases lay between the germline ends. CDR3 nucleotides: TGTGCCAGCAGTGAACAGACAGGAACTAATGAAAAACTGTTTTTT. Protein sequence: CASSEQTGTNEKLFF.

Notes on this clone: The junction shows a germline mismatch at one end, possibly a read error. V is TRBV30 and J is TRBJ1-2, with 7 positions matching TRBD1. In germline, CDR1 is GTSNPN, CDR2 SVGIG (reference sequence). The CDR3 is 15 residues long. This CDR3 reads CAWGVSTGSNYGYTF. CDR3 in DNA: TGTGCCTGGGGTGTATCGACAGGGAGTAACTATGGCTACACCTTC. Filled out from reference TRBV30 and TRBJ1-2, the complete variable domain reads SQTIHQWPATLVQPVGSPLSLECTVEGTSNPNLYWYRQAAGRGLQLLFYSVGIGQISSEVPQNLSASRPQDRQFILSSKKLLLSDSGFYLCAWGVSTGSNYGYTFGSGTRLTVV.

CDR3 loop: CASSEASGGAFEQFF. The CDR3 region has the DNA TGTGCCAGCAGTGAGGCTAGCGGGGGGGCCTTTGAGCAGTTCTTC. The rearrangement links TRBV6-1 to TRBJ2-1; 12 bases map to TRBD2. J lost 9 bases, V lost 3 bases, and 6 bases had no gene match. The CDR3 consists of 15 residues. The V gene's germline CDR1 is MNHNS and CDR2 SASEGT.

The CDR3, as DNA: TGCGCCAGCAGCTTGCGGGCAGGGGGTTACGAGCAGTACTTC. The encoded protein is CASSLRAGGYEQYF. V usage is TRBV5-1 and J usage is TRBJ2-7; 7 bases are shared with TRBD1. CDR1 and CDR2 from the germline V gene are SGHRS and YFSETQ. With V trimmed by 1 base and J by 4 bases, 5 bases remained unmatched. The CDR3 loop spans 14 amino acids.

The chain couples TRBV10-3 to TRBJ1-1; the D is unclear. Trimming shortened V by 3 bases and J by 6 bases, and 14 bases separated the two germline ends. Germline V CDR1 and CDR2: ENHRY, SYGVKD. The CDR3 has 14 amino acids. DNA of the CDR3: TGTGCCATCAGTGATGCGAGGTCAAGCCCTGAAGCTTTCTTT. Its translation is CAISDARSSPEAFF.

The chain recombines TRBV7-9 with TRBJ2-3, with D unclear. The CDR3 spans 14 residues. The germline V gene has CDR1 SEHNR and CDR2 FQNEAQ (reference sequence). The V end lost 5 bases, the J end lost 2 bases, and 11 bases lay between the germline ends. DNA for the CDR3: TGTGCCAGCAGCCACGGCAGGTCCACAGATACGCAGTATTTT. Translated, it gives CASSHGRSTDTQYF.

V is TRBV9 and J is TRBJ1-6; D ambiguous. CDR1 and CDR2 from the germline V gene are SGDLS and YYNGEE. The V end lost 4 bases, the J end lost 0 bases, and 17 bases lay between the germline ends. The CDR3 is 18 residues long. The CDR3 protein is CASSHTPEKSSYNSPLHF. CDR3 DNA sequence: TGTGCCAGCAGCCACACCCCGGAGAAGAGCTCCTATAATTCACCCCTCCACTTT.

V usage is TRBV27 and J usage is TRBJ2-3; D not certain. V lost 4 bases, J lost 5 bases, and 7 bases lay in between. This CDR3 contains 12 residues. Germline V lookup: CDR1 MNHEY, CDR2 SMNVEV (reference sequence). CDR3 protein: CASSSSGDTQYF. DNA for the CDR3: TGTGCCAGCAGTTCCTCAGGAGATACGCAGTATTTT.

The CDR3 sequence is CASSELLTFGGRAEKLFF. The DNA for the CDR3 is TGTGCCAGCAGTGAACTCTTAACGTTCGGGGGGCGTGCGGAAAAACTGTTTTTT. This chain uses TRBV2 with TRBJ1-4; D may be TRBD1 (6 bases). The V end was cut by 2 bases, the J end by 8 bases, with 24 bases between. The CDR3 loop spans 18 amino acids. CDR1 SNHLY and CDR2 FYNNEI come from the germline V gene.

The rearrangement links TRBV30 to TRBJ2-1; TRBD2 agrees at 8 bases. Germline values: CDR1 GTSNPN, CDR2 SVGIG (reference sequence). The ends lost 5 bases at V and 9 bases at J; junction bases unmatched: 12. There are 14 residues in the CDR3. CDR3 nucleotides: TGTGCCTGGGGGGTGCGGGGGGCTGGGGTTGAGCAGTTCTTC. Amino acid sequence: CAWGVRGAGVEQFF.